This T cell receptor (beta chain) was documented in a study of early T cells in non-severe SARS-CoV-2 infection. Overall study results and limits: VDJdb matching favored anti-spike CD8 responses, missing private and CD4 specificities.

MiXCR, applied by TCRdb to the 5' RACE reads, yields one record per CDR3 protein. The sample lists under 85,000 distinct CDR3 sequences; 10% to 15% were seen once. CDR1 is LGHDT and CDR2 is YNNKEL in the germline V gene (reference sequence). The CDR3 covers 14 residues. V lost 3 bases and J 6 bases, leaving 13 bases between the germline ends. This clonotype was detected many times. Antigen unknown. Sequenced: whole blood. The sequence came from an adult who was a healthcare worker with PCR-confirmed SARS-CoV-2 infection or an uninfected control (not recorded which). The J gene is TRBJ2-3, the V gene TRBV3-1, with D hard to call. CDR3 amino acids: CASSQAGERDTQYF. For the CDR3, the DNA is TGTGCCAGCAGCCAGGCCGGCGAACGGGATACGCAGTATTTT.